This note documents a single T cell receptor (beta chain) sequence. This clonotype was observed many times. The clone's antigen remains unknown. It has no much larger one-base neighbor in the sample; base qualities were not kept. Receptor amplification or capture employed PCR. The data were produced on an Illumina HiSeq 2500. Molecular barcoding was employed in the preparation of TCR libraries, with unique molecular identifiers being used to normalize TCRbeta repertoire quantification. TCRdb reworked the public reads: Q25 trimming with fastp, MiXCR clone assembly, productive beta chains retained. When rows share a CDR3 protein, they turn into one entry using the most common DNA and genes. Recorded for this sample are almost 500,000 distinct CDR3 sequences; over 9.5% of them occurred a single time. The top ten clonotypes cover about 2.1% of the sample. CDR1 and CDR2, per the germline V gene (reference sequence), are MNHEY and SMNVEV. The cysteine opens and the phenylalanine closes a CDR3 of 15 amino acids. Only the CDR3 region is kept as DNA, spanning 45 bases read in frame from base 1. Trimming takes 3 bases off V and 1 base off J; junction bases not matched to a gene: 6.

The source of the sample is a study of T-cell reconstitution after alpha-beta-depleted transplantation in children listed by TCRdb under 2016. For context, the study as a whole: Using TCR repertoire profiling, the study quantitatively followed how T-cell immune reconstitution unfolded in children after TCRalphabeta/CD19-depleted allogeneic hematopoietic cell transplantation.

The label giving this sample's treatment or condition can be read as: allogeneic hematopoietic cell transplantation with graft depleted of TCRalphabeta T cells and CD19 B cells. TCRalphabeta/CD19-depleted allogeneic hematopoietic cell grafts were given to the transplant recipients, all of whom were children. Study-level results and caveats: The apparently early alphabetaT-cell count recovery about two months after transplant was reportedly dependent on only several hundred rapidly expanded clones derived from non-depleted graft cells. The frequencies of hyperexpanded clones fell over the following months, and after one year, T-cell counts and TCRbeta diversity were mostly attributed to newly produced T cells. In some patients, the high TCRbeta diversity seen at day 60 was put down to recipient T cells and intrathymic progenitors that had survived conditioning.

Sequenced material: PBMCs, taken before TCRalphabeta/CD19-depleted stem cell transplant. The receptor comes from a child between 2 and 9 years old with inherited bone marrow failure, due to receive a stem cell transplant. The V gene is TRBV27 and the J gene is TRBJ2-7; TRBD2 matches 7 bases in the middle. The CDR3 sequence is CASSFSGIFSYEQYF. The nucleotide sequence is given as TGTGCCAGCAGTTTCAGCGGGATTTTTTCCTACGAGCAGTACTTC.